This T cell receptor (beta chain) came from a study of metastatic and nonmetastatic thyroid tumors. TCRdb re-clonotyped the PCR reads via MiXCR. The sample contains about 36,000 clones, less than 25% of which appear only once. Patients were all untreated before their thyroid surgery. Germline V CDR1 and CDR2: SSHAT, FNYEAQ (reference sequence). This CDR3 is 15 amino acids long. At least ten counts were recorded for this clone. One end of the junction varies from germline; a read error may be responsible. This receptor was taken from a female donor with papillary thyroid cancer or a benign thyroid nodule (not recorded which). Some clones in this sample may be carry-over from other donors' samples. Sequencing used blood. The V and J genes are TRBV7-7 and TRBJ1-1, with D hard to call. CDR3 sequence (DNA): TGTGCTAGCAGCTTAAGGTCCGCGATGAACACTGAAGCTTTCTTT. This translates into CASSLRSAMNTEAFF.